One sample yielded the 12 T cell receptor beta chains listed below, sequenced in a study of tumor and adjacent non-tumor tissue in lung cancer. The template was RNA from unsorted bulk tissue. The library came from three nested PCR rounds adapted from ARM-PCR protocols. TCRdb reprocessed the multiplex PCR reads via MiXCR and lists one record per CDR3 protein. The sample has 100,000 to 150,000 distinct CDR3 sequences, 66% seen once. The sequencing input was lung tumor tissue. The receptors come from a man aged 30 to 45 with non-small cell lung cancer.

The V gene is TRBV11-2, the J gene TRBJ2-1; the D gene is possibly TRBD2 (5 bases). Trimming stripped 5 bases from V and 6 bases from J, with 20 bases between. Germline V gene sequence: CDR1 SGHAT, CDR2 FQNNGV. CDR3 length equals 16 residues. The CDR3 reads CASSTTVGDWSNEQFF. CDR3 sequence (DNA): TGTGCCAGCAGCACCACAGTGGGAGACTGGAGCAATGAGCAGTTCTTC.

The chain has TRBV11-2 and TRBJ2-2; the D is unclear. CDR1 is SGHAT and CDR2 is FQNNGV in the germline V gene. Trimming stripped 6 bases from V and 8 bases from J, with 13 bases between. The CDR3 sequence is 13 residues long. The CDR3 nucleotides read TGTGCCAGCAGTTTTATGGAGACTGGGGAGCTGTTTTTT. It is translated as CASSFMETGELFF.

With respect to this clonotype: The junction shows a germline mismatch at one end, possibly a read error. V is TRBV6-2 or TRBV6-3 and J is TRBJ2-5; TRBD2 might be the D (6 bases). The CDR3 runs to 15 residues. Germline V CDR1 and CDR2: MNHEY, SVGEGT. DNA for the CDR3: TGTGCCAGCAGTTACTCTGGACTATTCAAGGAGAGCCAGTGCTTC. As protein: CASSYSGLFKESQCF.

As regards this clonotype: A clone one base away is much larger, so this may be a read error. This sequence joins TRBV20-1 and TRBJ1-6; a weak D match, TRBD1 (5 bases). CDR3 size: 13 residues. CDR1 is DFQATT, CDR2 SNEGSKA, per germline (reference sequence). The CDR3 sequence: CSARDIYNSHLHF. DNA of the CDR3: TGCAGTGCTAGGGACATTTATAATTCACACCTCCACTTT.

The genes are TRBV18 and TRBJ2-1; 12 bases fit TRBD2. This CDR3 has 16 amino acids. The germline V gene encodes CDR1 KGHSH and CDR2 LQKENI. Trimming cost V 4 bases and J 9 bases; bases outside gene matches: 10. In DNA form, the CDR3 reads TGTGCCAGCTCACTTCCCGGGACTAGCGGGTTATTTGAGCAGTTCTTC. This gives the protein CASSLPGTSGLFEQFF.

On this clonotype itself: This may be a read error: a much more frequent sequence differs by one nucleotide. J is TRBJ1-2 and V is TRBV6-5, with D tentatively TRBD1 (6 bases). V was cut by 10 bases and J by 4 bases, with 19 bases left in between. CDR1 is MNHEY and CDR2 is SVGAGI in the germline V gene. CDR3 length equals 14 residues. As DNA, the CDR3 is TGTGCCAACAGCCCTGACAGGATTACCTATGGCTACACCTTC. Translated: CANSPDRITYGYTF.

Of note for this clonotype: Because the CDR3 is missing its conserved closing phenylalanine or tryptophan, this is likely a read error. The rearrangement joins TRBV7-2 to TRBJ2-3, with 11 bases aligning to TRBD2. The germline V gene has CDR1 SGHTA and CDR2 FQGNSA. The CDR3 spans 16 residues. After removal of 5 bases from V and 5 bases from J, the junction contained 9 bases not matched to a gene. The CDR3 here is CASSPGTSGLGDTQYC. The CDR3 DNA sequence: TGTGCCAGCAGCCCCGGGACTAGCGGTTTGGGAGATACGCAGTATTGT.

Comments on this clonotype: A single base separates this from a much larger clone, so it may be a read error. CDR3 amino acids: CASSLGTGAISYDQYF. The CDR3 DNA is TGTGCCAGCAGTCTCGGGACAGGGGCCATCTCCTACGATCAGTACTTC. The chain carries TRBV12-3 or TRBV12-4 and TRBJ2-7; 10 bases fit TRBD1. The CDR3 is 16 residues long.

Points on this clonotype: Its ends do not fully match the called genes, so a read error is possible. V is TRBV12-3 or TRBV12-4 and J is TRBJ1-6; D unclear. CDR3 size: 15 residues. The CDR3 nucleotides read TGTGCCAGCAGTTTGTTGGGCTCCTATAATTCACTCCTCCACTTT. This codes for CASSLLGSYNSLLHF.

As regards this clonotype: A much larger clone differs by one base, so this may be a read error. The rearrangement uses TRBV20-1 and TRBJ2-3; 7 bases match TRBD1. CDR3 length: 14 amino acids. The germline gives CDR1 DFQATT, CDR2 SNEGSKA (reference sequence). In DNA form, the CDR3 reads TGCAGTACTAGGGGGCTGAGCGGCACAGATACGCAGTATTTT. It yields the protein CSTRGLSGTDTQYF.

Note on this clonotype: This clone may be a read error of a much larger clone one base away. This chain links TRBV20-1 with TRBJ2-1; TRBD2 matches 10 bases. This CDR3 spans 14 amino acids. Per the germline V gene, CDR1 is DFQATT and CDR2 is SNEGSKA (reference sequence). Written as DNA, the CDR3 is TGCAGTGCTAACGGCCTAGCGGGAGTTGGTGAGAAGTTCTTC. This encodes CSANGLAGVGEKFF.

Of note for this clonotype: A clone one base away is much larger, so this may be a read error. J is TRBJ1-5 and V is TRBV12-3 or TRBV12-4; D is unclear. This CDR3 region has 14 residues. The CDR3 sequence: CVSSSQAAGQPQHF. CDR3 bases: TGTGTCAGCAGCTCCCAGGCTGCCGGTCAGCCCCAGCATTTT.